This TCR beta chain was captured by sequencing in a study of T-cell reconstitution after alpha-beta-depleted transplantation in children. This clonotype was detected many times. A library of TCRbeta sequences, prepared with unique molecular identifiers, was generated. TCRdb itself ran the PCR reads through MiXCR, one entry per CDR3 protein. This table holds a few hundred thousand distinct CDR3 sequences, 10% found once. CDR3 length equals 15 residues. V lost 1 base to trimming and J lost 5 bases, with 11 bases between them. Germline CDR1 reads SGHTA; CDR2 reads FQGNSA. The input for sequencing was PBMCs from the stem cell graft donor, taken from the stem cell graft. The chain employs TRBV7-2 and TRBJ2-2; perhaps D is TRBD1 or TRBD2 (5 bases each). The sequence was collected from a human donor who donated a stem cell graft to a child with acute lymphoblastic leukemia. The CDR3 loop reads CASSLGGTVTGELFF. CDR3 nucleotides: TGTGCCAGCAGCTTAGGGGGGACGGTTACCGGGGAGCTGTTTTTT.